Sequencing of this TCR beta chain was carried out in a study of T-cell reconstitution after alpha-beta-depleted transplantation in children. This CDR3 region has 12 residues. Trimming removed 9 bases from V and 10 bases from J, with 16 bases in between. Germline CDR1 reads MNHEY; CDR2 reads SMNVEV (reference sequence). For TCRbeta, the library was prepared with unique molecular identifiers. TCRdb re-analysed the PCR reads in MiXCR, keeping a single row per CDR3 protein. The sample shows 530,000 or so distinct CDR3 sequences, 25% to 30% of them seen only once. The receptor's source is a boy under two years old with Wiskott-Aldrich syndrome, due to receive a stem cell transplant. The genes are TRBV27 and TRBJ2-1; D may be TRBD1 or TRBD2 (5 bases each). The sample in question was PBMCs, obtained before TCRalphabeta/CD19-depleted stem cell transplant. In nucleotides, the CDR3 is TGTGCCAGTGGAAGGGGACCTAGCGAGCAGTTCTTC. Translated: CASGRGPSEQFF.